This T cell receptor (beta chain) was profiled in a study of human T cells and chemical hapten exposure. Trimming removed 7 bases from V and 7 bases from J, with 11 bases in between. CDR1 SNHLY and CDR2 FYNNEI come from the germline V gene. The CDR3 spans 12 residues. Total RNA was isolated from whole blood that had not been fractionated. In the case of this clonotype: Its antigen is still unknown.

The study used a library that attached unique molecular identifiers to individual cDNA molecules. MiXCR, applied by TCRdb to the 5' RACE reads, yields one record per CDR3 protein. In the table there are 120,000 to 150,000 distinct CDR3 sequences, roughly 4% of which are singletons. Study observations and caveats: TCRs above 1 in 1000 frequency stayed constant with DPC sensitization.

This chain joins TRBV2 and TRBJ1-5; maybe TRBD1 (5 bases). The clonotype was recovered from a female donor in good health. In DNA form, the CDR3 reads TGTGCCAGCACCAGGGAACGACAGCCCCAGCATTTT. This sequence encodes CASTRERQPQHF.